Shown below are 22 T cell receptor beta chains from a single sample sequenced in a study of blood T cell repertoires in COVID-19. The method was immunoSEQ multiplex PCR; TCRdb's version includes in-frame clones alone and lacks a portion of them. The sample has about 160,000 clones, about 85% seen once. Sequencing was carried out using peripheral blood. Receptors were obtained from a human donor with acute or convalescent COVID-19. The donor label of this sample is uncertain.

This chain uses TRBV7-3 with TRBJ1-1; D might be TRBD1 (5 bases). The CDR3 is made up of 16 amino acids. Germline CDR1 and CDR2: SGHTA and FQGTGA. The germline V and J ends were trimmed by 4 bases and 1 base, with 16 bases remaining between them. This chain's CDR3 is CASSSRRLGQNTEAFF. CDR3 bases: TGTGCCAGCAGCTCCCGGCGGTTGGGGCAGAACACTGAAGCTTTCTTT.

The V call is TRBV5-6, the J call TRBJ1-1; 8 nucleotides match TRBD1. Losses at the gene ends were 3 bases for V and 4 bases for J; bases not matched to a gene: 11. Germline-derived CDR1 and CDR2 are SGHDT and YYEEEE. CDR3 length equals 16 residues. CDR3 coding DNA: TGTGCCAGCAGCTCAGAGAGAGGACAGGGATTCACTGAAGCTTTCTTT. Its translation: CASSSERGQGFTEAFF.

The rearrangement uses TRBV9 and TRBJ1-3, with a possible D match to TRBD1 (5 bases). Germline lookup yields CDR1 SGDLS and CDR2 YYNGEE. The CDR3 totals 14 residues. Trimming took 2 bases from V and 4 from J, leaving 10 bases between them. The CDR3 nucleotides are TGTGCCAGCAGCGTCCCAGGGCGCGGAAACACCATATATTTT. Residues: CASSVPGRGNTIYF.

The chain employs TRBV7-9 and TRBJ2-2; possibly TRBD2 for D (5 bases). The CDR3 is 12 residues long. The V end lost 11 bases, the J end lost 4 bases, and 11 bases lay between the germline ends. In germline, CDR1 is SEHNR, CDR2 FQNEAQ (reference sequence). The CDR3 sequence: CAADRGTGELFF. CDR3 DNA sequence: TGTGCCGCCGACCGGGGCACCGGGGAGCTGTTTTTT.

The chain recombines TRBV5-1 with TRBJ1-5; TRBD1 matches 10 bases. There are 15 residues in the CDR3. The J segment lost 6 bases and the V segment lost 4 bases, leaving 7 bases of the junction unmatched. Per the germline V gene, CDR1 is SGHRS and CDR2 is YFSETQ. This chain's CDR3 is CASSRGTGELQPQHF. In DNA, the CDR3 is TGCGCCAGCAGCCGTGGGACAGGGGAACTTCAGCCCCAGCATTTT.

This chain links TRBV9 with TRBJ2-1; 8 bases agree with TRBD2. Germline-derived CDR1 and CDR2 are SGDLS and YYNGEE. There are 14 residues in the CDR3. V was clipped by 3 bases and J by 2 bases; unmatched bases: 1. The CDR3 spells CASSEGLAYNEQFF. CDR3 DNA sequence: TGTGCCAGCAGCGAGGGACTAGCCTACAATGAGCAGTTCTTC.

The chain employs TRBV10-3 and TRBJ2-1; 9 nucleotides agree with TRBD1. This CDR3 spans 15 amino acids. With 5 bases clipped from V and 7 bases from J, the junction kept 9 bases outside the gene matches. CDR1 and CDR2 (germline): ENHRY, SYGVKD. The CDR3 spells CAISPGTGSLNEQFF. DNA for the CDR3: TGTGCCATCAGTCCCGGGACAGGGTCATTGAATGAGCAGTTCTTC.

The V call is TRBV4-1, the J call TRBJ1-1, with D possibly matching TRBD1 (5 bases). With 0 bases removed from V and 4 bases from J, the gap between germline ends came to 15 bases. The CDR3 loop spans 16 amino acids. The germline gives CDR1 MGHRA, CDR2 YSYEKL. DNA for the CDR3: TGCGCCAGCAGCCAAGAAGCGGGGGGGGGTTTCACTGAAGCTTTCTTT. This translates into CASSQEAGGGFTEAFF.

With regard to this clone: The germline gene is not matched at one end of the junction; a read error may be the cause. The chain uses TRBV11-3 and TRBJ2-7; possibly TRBD2 for D (7 bases). The CDR3 covers 16 residues. CDR1 and CDR2 from the germline V gene are SGHNT and YENEEA. CDR3 in DNA: TGTGCCAGCAGCCTAGAGGGGGGGGAGAGGTTCCACGAGCAGTACTTC. Amino acids: CASSLEGGERFHEQYF.

The V gene is TRBV10-3, the J gene TRBJ1-2, with 7 bases that match TRBD1. CDR1 and CDR2 from the germline V gene are ENHRY and SYGVKD. V was pared by 9 bases and J by 2 bases, with 6 bases of the junction left unmatched. This CDR3 region has 13 residues. The CDR3 reads CAITGDSNYGYTF. CDR3 sequence (DNA): TGTGCCATTACGGGGGACAGCAACTATGGCTACACCTTC.

In this sample, this clone turned up a few times. This rearrangement joins TRBV7-2 to TRBJ1-1; possibly TRBD1 for D (6 bases). This CDR3 is built from 15 residues. Germline V gene sequence: CDR1 SGHTA, CDR2 FQGNSA. The V and J ends lost 1 base and 4 bases respectively, with 13 bases between them. The CDR3 region is CASSLESGGRTEAFF. CDR3 DNA sequence: TGTGCCAGCAGCTTAGAATCGGGGGGCCGCACTGAAGCTTTCTTT.

This rearrangement joins TRBV10-3 to TRBJ2-5, with 8 bases that match TRBD1. The CDR3 is 15 amino acids. V lost 3 bases and J lost 2; bases outside the gene matches: 5. Per germline, CDR1 ENHRY and CDR2 SYGVKD. Here the CDR3 reads CAISEGQGRQETQYF. CDR3 DNA: TGTGCCATCAGTGAAGGACAGGGTCGACAAGAGACCCAGTACTTC.

The V and J genes are TRBV2 and TRBJ2-2, with no clear D. V was pared by 7 bases and J by 1 base, with 13 bases between. The CDR3 sequence is 15 residues long. Germline V lookup: CDR1 SNHLY, CDR2 FYNNEI. In DNA, the CDR3 is TGTGCCAGCATCGAGGTCACCCAGAACACCGGGGAGCTGTTTTTT. It encodes CASIEVTQNTGELFF.

This clone was counted between two and nine times. The chain links TRBV4-2 to TRBJ1-5; D is ambiguous. This CDR3 has 16 residues. Germline V gives CDR1 LGHNA, CDR2 YNFKEQ. The V end was cut by 4 bases, the J end by 0 bases, with 13 bases between. CDR3 in DNA: TGTGCCAGCAGCCCTACCGGGGAGAATAGCAATCAGCCCCAGCATTTT. Translation: CASSPTGENSNQPQHF.

This chain uses TRBV7-8 with TRBJ2-3, with 8 bases aligning to TRBD2. Trimming took 5 bases from V and 2 from J; bases not matched to a gene: 9. The CDR3 spans 16 residues. Germline V gene sequence: CDR1 SGHVS, CDR2 FQNEAQ. CDR3 sequence: CASSRVGRGATDTQYF. The CDR3 DNA is TGTGCCAGCAGCCGAGTGGGGCGGGGGGCCACAGATACGCAGTATTTT. The whole variable domain, filled in from reference TRBV7-8 and TRBJ2-3, reads GAGVSQSPRYKVAKRGQDVALRCDPISGHVSLFWYQQALGQGPEFLTYFQNEAQLDKSGLPSDRFFAERPEGSVSTLKIQRTQQEDSAVYLCASSRVGRGATDTQYFGPGTRLTVL.

The rearrangement links TRBV7-2 to TRBJ1-2; TRBD1 aligns across 9 bases. CDR3 length: 14 amino acids. V shed 5 bases, J shed 5 bases, and the junction held 6 bases outside the gene matches. Germline assignment: CDR1 SGHTA and CDR2 FQGNSA. CDR3 nucleotide sequence: TGTGCCAGCAGCAGTACTGGGACAGGGTATGGCTACACCTTC. This gives the protein CASSSTGTGYGYTF.

This chain connects TRBV6-6 to TRBJ1-1; D is undetermined. The length of the CDR3 is 13 residues. Germline V gives CDR1 MNHNY, CDR2 SVGAGI (reference sequence). The V end was cut by 5 bases, the J end by 5 bases, with 12 bases between. In DNA, the CDR3 is TGTGCCAGCAGTACGGGAAGGATTACTGAAGCTTTCTTT. It yields the protein CASSTGRITEAFF.

The genes are TRBV2 and TRBJ2-1, with 9 bases fitting TRBD1. The CDR3 has 13 residues. Germline lookup yields CDR1 SNHLY and CDR2 FYNNEI. V trimming: 7 bases; J trimming: 8 bases; junction bases outside the gene matches: 6. The CDR3 here is CASTRDRVYEQFF. The CDR3 bases are TGTGCCAGCACACGGGACAGGGTCTATGAGCAGTTCTTC. Based on the CDR3 plus reference TRBV2 and TRBJ2-1, the full variable domain is EPEVTQTPSHQVTQMGQEVILRCVPISNHLYFYWYRQILGQKVEFLVSFYNNEISEKSEIFDDQFSVERPDGSNFTLKIRSTKLEDSAMYFCASTRDRVYEQFFGPGTRLTVL.

The genes are TRBV5-6 and TRBJ2-1; 15 bases align to TRBD2. Germline lookup yields CDR1 SGHDT and CDR2 YYEEEE. Losses at the gene ends were 10 bases for V and 8 bases for J; bases not matched to a gene: 13. The CDR3 runs to 16 residues. CDR3 loop: CAGGRTSGGASDEQFF. Written as DNA, the CDR3 is TGTGCCGGAGGGCGGACTAGCGGGGGGGCCAGCGATGAGCAGTTCTTC.

V and J are TRBV6-2 or TRBV6-3 and TRBJ2-5; 9 bases align to TRBD2. The CDR3 is made up of 16 amino acids. V shed 0 bases, J shed 2 bases, and the junction held 4 bases outside the gene matches. Germline V gene data show CDR1 as MNHEY and CDR2 as SVGEGT. The CDR3 nucleotides read TGTGCCAGCAGTTACTCCAGCGGGGGGATTCAAGAGACCCAGTACTTC. Its protein is CASSYSSGGIQETQYF.

V usage is TRBV5-5 and J usage is TRBJ2-7; 9 bases line up with TRBD1. With V trimmed by 4 bases and J by 5 bases, 16 bases remained unmatched. The CDR3 is made up of 17 amino acids. Germline assignment: CDR1 SGHKS and CDR2 YYEKEE (reference sequence). CDR3 sequence reads: CASSPARSRTGDHEQYF. The CDR3 DNA reads TGTGCCAGCAGCCCCGCCCGTAGTAGGACAGGGGACCACGAGCAGTACTTC.

The chain has TRBV20-1 and TRBJ1-1; D remains ambiguous. The CDR3 sequence is 11 residues long. The ends were cut back, 6 bases at V and 7 bases at J, with 12 bases in the middle. Germline CDR1 is DFQATT and CDR2 is SNEGSKA (reference sequence). CDR3 amino acids: CSATLQVEAFF. The CDR3 DNA reads TGCAGTGCAACTCTCCAGGTTGAAGCTTTCTTT.